Listed here are 15 T cell receptor beta chains from one sample, sequenced in a study of tumor and adjacent non-tumor tissue in lung cancer. A modified ARM-PCR protocol with three rounds of nested PCR amplified TCRbeta. In TCRdb, the multiplex PCR reads were re-called with MiXCR into one record per CDR3 protein. The table includes 100,000 to 120,000 distinct CDR3 sequences, under 90% detected once. No cell sorting was done before RNA was extracted from the tissue. The source material was lung tumor tissue. These receptor sequences come from a man aged 65 to 79 with non-small cell lung cancer.

With respect to this clonotype: Mismatch with germline at one junction end may stem from a read error. DNA of the CDR3: TGTGCCAGCAGCTTAGCGGGGATGGGGATGTACACTAAAGCTTTCTTT. It is translated as CASSLAGMGMYTKAFF. The chain combines TRBV11-2 with TRBJ1-1; D remains ambiguous. The V gene's germline CDR1 is SGHAT and CDR2 FQNNGV. CDR3 length equals 16 residues.

As regards this clonotype: This CDR3 fails to terminate in the conserved phenylalanine or tryptophan, so it likely reflects a read error. The chain carries TRBV11-3 and TRBJ2-1; D might be TRBD1 or TRBD2, each matching 6 bases. The CDR3 runs 16 residues. Germline V gene lookup returns CDR1 SGHNT and CDR2 YENEEA. V was cut by 0 bases and J by 9 bases, with 18 bases left in between. The CDR3 bases are TGTGCCAGCAGCTTAGAACCCATGGGGGGCAGGGGTGAGCAGTTCTTA. It is translated as CASSLEPMGGRGEQFL.

As regards this clonotype: A junction boundary mismatches the germline segment, possibly from a read error. The V and J genes are TRBV29-1 and TRBJ1-2; D call uncertain. The CDR3 runs to 13 residues. Germline V gene lookup returns CDR1 SQVTM and CDR2 ANQGSEA. CDR3: CSVFQKGVYGYTF. In nucleotides, the CDR3 is TGCAGCGTTTTCCAGAAGGGAGTCTATGGGTACACCTTC.

The J gene is TRBJ2-1, the V gene TRBV6-2 or TRBV6-3; the D is unclear. Germline V gene lookup returns CDR1 MNHEY and CDR2 SVGEGT. The V end was cut by 6 bases, the J end by 8 bases, with 14 bases between. The CDR3 has 13 residues. The CDR3 loop is CASSPKGMDEQFF. CDR3 sequence (DNA): TGTGCCAGCAGCCCTAAAGGAATGGATGAGCAGTTCTTC.

Worth noting for this clonotype: One end of the junction does not line up with germline, which may come from a read error. V gene TRBV6-5 combines with J gene TRBJ2-7; no definite D call. Germline V CDR1 and CDR2: MNHEY, SVGAGI. This CDR3 comprises 13 residues. CDR3 protein: CATSYSIADEQYF. The DNA of the CDR3 is TGTGCCACCAGTTATTCGATAGCAGACGAGCAGTACTTC.

In the case of this clonotype: An end of the junction does not agree with germline; a read error may underlie this. This chain joins TRBV11-2 and TRBJ1-6; D remains unclear. The germline V gene has CDR1 SGHAT and CDR2 FQNNGV. CDR3 length equals 15 residues. The CDR3 loop reads CANSARTDGNSPLHF. The CDR3 nucleotides are TGTGCCAACAGCGCAAGGACGGATGGGAACTCACCCCTCCATTTT. The variable domain in full, completed from reference TRBV11-2 and TRBJ1-6, reads EAGVAQSPRYKIIEKRQSVAFWCNPISGHATLYWYQQILGQGPKLLIQFQNNGVVDDSQLPKDRFSAERLKGVDSTLKIQPAKLEDSAVYLCANSARTDGNSPLHFGNGTRLTVT.

The rearrangement uses TRBV6-1 and TRBJ2-1; no reliable D call. V lost 7 bases, J lost 9 bases, and 16 bases lay in between. The CDR3 is 13 residues long. Germline V gives CDR1 MNHNS, CDR2 SASEGT. The CDR3 protein is CASMSNSLREQFF. The CDR3 nucleotides are TGTGCCAGCATGAGTAACTCCCTGCGTGAGCAGTTCTTC.

This clonotype was seen only once. CDR3 coding DNA: TGCGCCGACAGTGAGTATCGCGACCGGCGGAACATTCAGTACTTC. Its protein product is CADSEYRDRRNIQYF. This chain joins TRBV10-2 and TRBJ2-4; possible D gene TRBD1, 5 bases. The CDR3 consists of 15 residues. Deletions cut 11 bases from V and 7 bases from J, with 24 bases between. Per the germline V gene, CDR1 is WSHSY and CDR2 is SAAADI.

Concerning this clonotype itself: This may stem from a read error, because a much larger clone lies one nucleotide away. The J gene is TRBJ2-1, the V gene TRBV20-1; 9 bases match TRBD2. Germline V gives CDR1 DFQATT, CDR2 SNEGSKA (reference sequence). This CDR3 contains 16 residues. The DNA of the CDR3 is TGCAATGCTAGAGATCCGTGGGCGGGGGGGTTCAATGAGCAGTTCTTC. Translating gives CNARDPWAGGFNEQFF.

Comment on this clonotype: The conserved phenylalanine or tryptophan is not found at the CDR3 terminus, so this likely reflects a read error. This rearrangement joins TRBV11-2 to TRBJ1-1, with D tentatively TRBD1 (6 bases). Germline lookup yields CDR1 SGHAT and CDR2 FQNNGV. The CDR3 runs to 14 residues. The CDR3 region has the DNA TGCGCCAGCAGCTTCGGCGGGGGCCGGTCTGAAGCTTTCTGT. This sequence encodes CASSFGGGRSEAFC.

This clonotype appeared many times. J is TRBJ2-7 and V is TRBV6-1; the match to TRBD1 covers 8 bases. Germline-derived CDR1 and CDR2 are MNHNS and SASEGT. The CDR3 totals 13 residues. J was trimmed by 7 bases and V by 7 bases; bases with no gene match: 9. The CDR3 nucleotides read TGTGCCAGCACAGGGGGCTCTTTGAGGGAGCAGTACTTC. It translates to CASTGGSLREQYF.

The V and J genes are TRBV20-1 and TRBJ2-3; possibly TRBD1 or TRBD2 for D (6 bases each). Germline V gives CDR1 DFQATT, CDR2 SNEGSKA (reference sequence). The CDR3 totals 15 residues. V was cut by 0 bases and J by 5 bases, with 15 bases left in between. CDR3 residues: CSARDDGGLVDTQYF. Here the CDR3 DNA reads TGCAGTGCTAGAGATGATGGGGGGCTAGTAGATACGCAGTATTTT.

Comment on this clonotype: One end of the junction varies from germline; a read error may be responsible. The chain carries TRBV29-1 and TRBJ2-5; D is undetermined. The CDR3 totals 16 residues. CDR1 SQVTM and CDR2 ANQGSEA come from the germline V gene. The CDR3 loop reads CSAKSYLQTCQETRYF. The CDR3 DNA follows: TGCAGCGCCAAGTCGTACCTCCAGACATGTCAAGAGACCCGGTACTTC.

As concerns this clonotype: One end of the junction varies from germline; a read error may be responsible. This chain joins TRBV11-2 and TRBJ2-1; tentatively, D is TRBD2 (6 bases). The CDR3 consists of 18 residues. Per the germline V gene, CDR1 is SGHAT and CDR2 is FQNNGV. The CDR3 sequence: CASTLHVRGWASYDEQFF. In DNA form, the CDR3 reads TGTGCCAGCACCTTACATGTGCGGGGCTGGGCCTCCTATGATGAGCAGTTCTTC.

As concerns this clonotype: Compared with germline, one end of the junction differs, possibly owing to a read error. V gene TRBV12-5 combines with J gene TRBJ1-5; no clear D. CDR1 LGHNT and CDR2 FRNRAP come from the germline V gene. The CDR3 runs to 14 residues. CDR3 nucleotide sequence: TGTGCTAGTGGCCTTACCTCTGGCAGTCAGCCCCAACATTTT. This translates into CASGLTSGSQPQHF.